This entry features one T cell receptor beta chain sequence. Its antigen is still unknown. These data are taken from a study of early T cells in non-severe SARS-CoV-2 infection. Study context: The sequenced material was bulk RNA from unsorted whole blood, and its chains were unpaired.

cDNA molecules, individually, were tagged with unique molecular identifiers. TCRdb re-called the 5' RACE reads through MiXCR, storing one row per CDR3 protein. The sample records approximately 20,000 distinct CDR3 sequences, around 4.4% being singletons. Losses at the gene ends were 3 bases for V and 7 bases for J; bases not matched to a gene: 1. The CDR3 spans 14 residues. Germline V lookup: CDR1 LGHDT, CDR2 YNNKEL (reference sequence). Study-wide results and caveats: VDJdb matches were skewed toward anti-spike CD8 T cell responses.

The chain is built from TRBV3-1 and TRBJ2-1; 12 positions match TRBD2. The origin of this receptor is an adult who was a healthcare worker with PCR-confirmed SARS-CoV-2 infection or an uninfected control (not recorded which). Sequencing was performed on whole blood. CDR3 coding DNA: TGTGCCAGCAGCCAGACTAGCGGGGGAAATGAGCAGTTCTTC. This encodes CASSQTSGGNEQFF.